The rows below give T cell receptor beta chains drawn from one sample of a study of T cells in Graves' hyperthyroidism and ophthalmopathy. One entry per CDR3 protein, called by TCRdb with MiXCR from the multiplex PCR reads. Among around 390,000 distinct CDR3 sequences, about 14% were seen once, and the ten largest hold roughly 21%. Specimen: blood. The receptors come from a woman in her twenties or thirties with Graves' ophthalmopathy. CDR3s include the opening cysteine and the closing phenylalanine or tryptophan. Each record gives: J gene, clone size, V gene, D gene, CDR3 DNA, CDR3 protein. D genes are given only for firm matches. Expanded clones are given a class, and other clones once, few, many or no size at all.

J gene: TRBJ2-1; clone size: once; V gene: TRBV13; D gene: TRBD2; CDR3 DNA: TGTGCCAGCAGCCTCGCTAGCGGGGGGCAGGGGGATGAGCAGTTCTTC; CDR3 protein: CASSLASGGQGDEQFF
J gene: TRBJ2-1; clone size: many; V gene: TRBV14; D gene: TRBD2; CDR3 DNA: TGTGCCAGCAGCCAATACACAGCGGGGGAGCAGTTCTTC; CDR3 protein: CASSQYTAGEQFF
J gene: TRBJ2-7; clone size: few; V gene: TRBV6-1; D gene: TRBD1; CDR3 DNA: TGTGCCAGCAGTATACCGGGACAGACCTACGAGCAGTACTTC; CDR3 protein: CASSIPGQTYEQYF
J gene: TRBJ2-7; clone size: many; V gene: TRBV10-3; D gene: NA; CDR3 DNA: TGTGCCATCAACGAGGACAGGGAGGGCGAGCAGTACTTC; CDR3 protein: CAINEDREGEQYF
J gene: TRBJ1-1; clone size: NA; V gene: TRBV12-3/TRBV12-4; D gene: NA; CDR3 DNA: TGTGCCAGCCAACTCACAGGGTTGAACACTGAAGCTTTCTTT; CDR3 protein: CASQLTGLNTEAFF
J gene: TRBJ1-3; clone size: many; V gene: TRBV7-2; D gene: NA; CDR3 DNA: TGTGCCAGCAGCCCACTGAGCGCAGGGGTGACTCCAGGCCCTGGAAACACCATATATTTT; CDR3 protein: CASSPLSAGVTPGPGNTIYF
J gene: TRBJ2-3; clone size: many; V gene: TRBV7-9; D gene: TRBD2; CDR3 DNA: TGTGCCACCGCGGGACTAGCGGACACAGATACGCAGTATTTT; CDR3 protein: CATAGLADTDTQYF
J gene: TRBJ2-1; clone size: many; V gene: TRBV7-3; D gene: NA; CDR3 DNA: TGTGCCAGCAGCTTGGCGGGGCTCCCGGGGACTTTGAATGAGCAGTTCTTC; CDR3 protein: CASSLAGLPGTLNEQFF
J gene: TRBJ1-6; clone size: many; V gene: TRBV12-3/TRBV12-4; D gene: NA; CDR3 DNA: TGTGCCAGCAGTTTAGGGGGGCTAGGGTCACCCCTCCACTTT; CDR3 protein: CASSLGGLGSPLHF
J gene: TRBJ2-2; clone size: NA; V gene: TRBV10-1; D gene: NA; CDR3 DNA: TGCGCCAGCAGTGCTACAGGAGGCGCCGGGGAGCTGTTTTTT; CDR3 protein: CASSATGGAGELFF
J gene: TRBJ1-5; clone size: many; V gene: TRBV20-1; D gene: TRBD1; CDR3 DNA: TGCAGTGCTAGAGGGACAGGGGGCATCGGCAATCAGCCCCAGCATTTT; CDR3 protein: CSARGTGGIGNQPQHF
J gene: TRBJ1-4; clone size: many; V gene: TRBV7-9; D gene: NA; CDR3 DNA: TGTGCCAGCAGCTCCCCCAAATCGGACGGTCCAAATGAAAAACTGTTTTTT; CDR3 protein: CASSSPKSDGPNEKLFF
J gene: TRBJ2-3; clone size: many; V gene: TRBV3-1; D gene: TRBD2; CDR3 DNA: TGTGCCAGCAGCCCAAACCCCCGGACTAGCGGGGGGGCAGATACGCAGTATTTT; CDR3 protein: CASSPNPRTSGGADTQYF
J gene: TRBJ1-2; clone size: many; V gene: TRBV20-1; D gene: TRBD1; CDR3 DNA: TGCAGTGCTCGCCCTTGGACAGGGGATGGCTACACCTTC; CDR3 protein: CSARPWTGDGYTF
J gene: TRBJ1-1; clone size: few; V gene: TRBV15; D gene: NA; CDR3 DNA: TGTGCCACCAGCAGGGGAAGCATCAATGAAGCTTTCTTT; CDR3 protein: CATSRGSINEAFF
J gene: TRBJ1-2; clone size: once; V gene: TRBV11-1; D gene: TRBD1; CDR3 DNA: TGTGCCAGCAGCCCGGACAGGGTATATGGCTACACCTTC; CDR3 protein: CASSPDRVYGYTF
J gene: TRBJ1-2; clone size: few; V gene: TRBV6-1; D gene: TRBD1; CDR3 DNA: TGTGCCAGCCGGCAGGGGGGAAGCTATGGCTACACCTTC; CDR3 protein: CASRQGGSYGYTF
J gene: TRBJ1-2; clone size: many; V gene: TRBV27; D gene: NA; CDR3 DNA: TGTGCCAGCAGTTTACGGGGGATCCGGGGGAACATTAACTATGGCTACACCTTC; CDR3 protein: CASSLRGIRGNINYGYTF
J gene: TRBJ1-5; clone size: many; V gene: TRBV12-3/TRBV12-4; D gene: NA; CDR3 DNA: TGTGCCAGCAGTTTCTGGCAGGCCTCGGGTGGCAATCAGCCCCAGCATTTT; CDR3 protein: CASSFWQASGGNQPQHF
J gene: TRBJ1-5; clone size: NA; V gene: TRBV27; D gene: NA; CDR3 DNA: TGTGCCAGCAGTTTCTACGGCCCCGGGTACGGCAATCAGCCCCAGCATTTT; CDR3 protein: CASSFYGPGYGNQPQHF
J gene: TRBJ1-6; clone size: few; V gene: TRBV29-1; D gene: TRBD1; CDR3 DNA: TGCAGCGTTGGGACAGGGGAGGCTTCACCCCTCCACTTT; CDR3 protein: CSVGTGEASPLHF
J gene: TRBJ1-1; clone size: many; V gene: TRBV27; D gene: NA; CDR3 DNA: TGTGCCAGCAGTCCCGGACCGACCGGGGGGGCTTTCTTT; CDR3 protein: CASSPGPTGGAFF
J gene: TRBJ1-2; clone size: many; V gene: TRBV18; D gene: TRBD1; CDR3 DNA: TGTGCCAGCTCACGGGACAGTAACTATGGCTACACCTTC; CDR3 protein: CASSRDSNYGYTF
J gene: TRBJ2-7; clone size: many; V gene: TRBV13; D gene: TRBD1; CDR3 DNA: TGTGCCAGCAGGAAACAGGGGATGGATTACGAGCAGTACTTC; CDR3 protein: CASRKQGMDYEQYF
J gene: TRBJ2-1; clone size: many; V gene: TRBV12-5; D gene: TRBD1; CDR3 DNA: TGTGCTAGTGGTTACGGGACAGGTGTGTATGAGCAGTTCTTC; CDR3 protein: CASGYGTGVYEQFF
J gene: TRBJ2-5; clone size: many; V gene: TRBV2; D gene: NA; CDR3 DNA: TGTGCCAGCAGGATCTCGAGCCCCCAAGAGACCCAGTACTTC; CDR3 protein: CASRISSPQETQYF
J gene: TRBJ2-1; clone size: many; V gene: TRBV25-1; D gene: NA; CDR3 DNA: TGTGCCAGCAGTGAATTTAAGGGGAGCTCCCCCGATGAGCAGTTCTTC; CDR3 protein: CASSEFKGSSPDEQFF
J gene: TRBJ1-1; clone size: NA; V gene: TRBV10-3; D gene: TRBD1; CDR3 DNA: TGTGCCATCAGCGCTTCTCCGGGACAGGGGGAGGGGAACACTGAAGCTTTCTTT; CDR3 protein: CAISASPGQGEGNTEAFF
J gene: TRBJ1-5; clone size: many; V gene: TRBV28; D gene: TRBD1; CDR3 DNA: TGTGCCAGCAGCCCACATGAGGGGGCGAGCAATCAGCCCCAGCATTTT; CDR3 protein: CASSPHEGASNQPQHF
J gene: TRBJ1-5; clone size: many; V gene: TRBV5-1; D gene: NA; CDR3 DNA: TGCGCCAGCAGATCTGGGCTGAATAGCAATCAGCCCCAGCATTTT; CDR3 protein: CASRSGLNSNQPQHF
J gene: TRBJ2-2; clone size: many; V gene: TRBV12-3/TRBV12-4; D gene: NA; CDR3 DNA: TGTGCCAGCCCCCTCCGGGGGATCCCCGGGGAGCTGTTTTTT; CDR3 protein: CASPLRGIPGELFF
J gene: TRBJ2-7; clone size: NA; V gene: TRBV15; D gene: TRBD2; CDR3 DNA: TGTGCCACCAGCAGAGGTAGCGGGGGGGCCGCGGGGCAGTACTTC; CDR3 protein: CATSRGSGGAAGQYF
J gene: TRBJ2-1; clone size: few; V gene: TRBV6-5; D gene: TRBD2; CDR3 DNA: TGTGCCAGCAGTTACTCAGCGGGGGGGAAAAGCTCCTACAATGAGCAGTTCTTC; CDR3 protein: CASSYSAGGKSSYNEQFF
J gene: TRBJ1-5; clone size: NA; V gene: TRBV6-1; D gene: NA; CDR3 DNA: TGTGCCAGCAGTGAAATAAATAGCAATCAGCCCCAGCATTTT; CDR3 protein: CASSEINSNQPQHF
J gene: TRBJ2-1; clone size: NA; V gene: TRBV5-1; D gene: TRBD1; CDR3 DNA: TGCGCCAGCAGCTTGGCCTCTATCGGGCCCATGGGAACACGACAGGGTGCCTACAATGAGCAGTCCTTC; CDR3 protein: CASSLASIGPMGTRQGAYNEQSF
J gene: TRBJ1-5; clone size: NA; V gene: TRBV6-2/TRBV6-3; D gene: TRBD1; CDR3 DNA: TGTGCCAGCACCGAAACGCCCGGGACAGTAAATCAGCCCCAGCATTTT; CDR3 protein: CASTETPGTVNQPQHF
J gene: TRBJ2-7; clone size: many; V gene: TRBV20-1; D gene: NA; CDR3 DNA: TGCAGTGCCAATGGCCCGGGACTTTCACCCTACGAGCAGTACTTC; CDR3 protein: CSANGPGLSPYEQYF
J gene: TRBJ2-3; clone size: few; V gene: TRBV20-1; D gene: NA; CDR3 DNA: TGCAGTGCTAGAGGGGTAACTAGCACAGATACGCAGTATTTT; CDR3 protein: CSARGVTSTDTQYF
J gene: TRBJ1-4; clone size: NA; V gene: TRBV6-5; D gene: TRBD1; CDR3 DNA: TGTGCCAGCAGTTACTCAATCTCCGGGACAGGGGGCGGAGGGGAAAAACTGTTTTTT; CDR3 protein: CASSYSISGTGGGGEKLFF
J gene: TRBJ2-6; clone size: once; V gene: TRBV29-1; D gene: NA; CDR3 DNA: TGCAGCGTTGTATCTGGGGCCAACGTCCTGACTTTC; CDR3 protein: CSVVSGANVLTF
J gene: TRBJ2-2; clone size: few; V gene: TRBV15; D gene: TRBD1; CDR3 DNA: TGTGCCACCAGCAGCCCCGGAAGACAGGGCACCGGGGAGCTGTTTTTT; CDR3 protein: CATSSPGRQGTGELFF
J gene: TRBJ2-6; clone size: many; V gene: TRBV12-3/TRBV12-4; D gene: NA; CDR3 DNA: TGTGCCAGCGGAGGGGCCGCTGGGGCCAACGTCCTGACTTTC; CDR3 protein: CASGGAAGANVLTF
J gene: TRBJ1-1; clone size: many; V gene: TRBV7-9; D gene: TRBD1; CDR3 DNA: TGTGCCAGCAGCTCGCGACAGGGGGCTATTTGGAACACTGAAGCTTTCTTT; CDR3 protein: CASSSRQGAIWNTEAFF
J gene: TRBJ2-7; clone size: many; V gene: TRBV4-2; D gene: NA; CDR3 DNA: TGTGCCAGCAGCCAAGGGGGTCGGGTGTACGAGCAGTACTTC; CDR3 protein: CASSQGGRVYEQYF
J gene: TRBJ1-1; clone size: many; V gene: TRBV4-1; D gene: NA; CDR3 DNA: TGCGCCAGCAGCCGAGGGGTTGGGGCAGTCTTTCAGGCTTTCTTT; CDR3 protein: CASSRGVGAVFQAFF
J gene: TRBJ2-2; clone size: many; V gene: TRBV11-1; D gene: NA; CDR3 DNA: TGTGCCAGCAGCCTCAGAAACAAGAACACCGGGGAGCTGTTTTTT; CDR3 protein: CASSLRNKNTGELFF
J gene: TRBJ1-5; clone size: many; V gene: TRBV5-1; D gene: NA; CDR3 DNA: TGCGCCAGCAGCCCAACCGCTGGAGGGCCCCAGCATTTT; CDR3 protein: CASSPTAGGPQHF
J gene: TRBJ2-7; clone size: few; V gene: TRBV10-1; D gene: NA; CDR3 DNA: TGCGCCAGCACTTTGTTGGGGCAGGGAGGTTGTGTCCACGAGCAGTACTTC; CDR3 protein: CASTLLGQGGCVHEQYF
J gene: TRBJ2-1; clone size: NA; V gene: TRBV29-1; D gene: TRBD1; CDR3 DNA: TGCAGCGTTGAAGATGGGACAGGCCTATGGTTCTTC; CDR3 protein: CSVEDGTGLWFF